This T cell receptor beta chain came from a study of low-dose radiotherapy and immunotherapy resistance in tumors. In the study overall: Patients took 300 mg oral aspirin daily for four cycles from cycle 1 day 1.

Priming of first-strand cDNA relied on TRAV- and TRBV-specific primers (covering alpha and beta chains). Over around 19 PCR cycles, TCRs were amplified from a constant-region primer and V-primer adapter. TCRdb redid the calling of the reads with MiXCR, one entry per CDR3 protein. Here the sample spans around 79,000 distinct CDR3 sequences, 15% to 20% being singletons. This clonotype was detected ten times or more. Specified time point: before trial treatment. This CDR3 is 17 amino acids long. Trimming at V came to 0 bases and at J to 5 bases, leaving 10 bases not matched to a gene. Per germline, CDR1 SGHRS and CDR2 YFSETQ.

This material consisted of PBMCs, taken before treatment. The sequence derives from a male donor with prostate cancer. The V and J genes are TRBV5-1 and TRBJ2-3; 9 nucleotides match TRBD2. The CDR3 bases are TGCGCCAGCAGCTTGGCCGGGGGACTAGCAAAAATAGATACGCAGTATTTT. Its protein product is CASSLAGGLAKIDTQYF.